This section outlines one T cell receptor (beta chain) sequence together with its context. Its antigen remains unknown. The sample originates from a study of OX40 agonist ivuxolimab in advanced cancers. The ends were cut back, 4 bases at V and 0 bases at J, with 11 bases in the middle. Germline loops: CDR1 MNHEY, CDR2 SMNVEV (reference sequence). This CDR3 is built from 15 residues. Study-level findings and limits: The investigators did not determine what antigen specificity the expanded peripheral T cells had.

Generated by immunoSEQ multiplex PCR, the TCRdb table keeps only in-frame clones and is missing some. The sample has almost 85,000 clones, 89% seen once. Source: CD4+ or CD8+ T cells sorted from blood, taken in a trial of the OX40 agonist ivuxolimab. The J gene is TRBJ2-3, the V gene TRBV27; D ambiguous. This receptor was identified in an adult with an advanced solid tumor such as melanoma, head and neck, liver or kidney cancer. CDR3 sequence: CASSSLLESTDTQYF. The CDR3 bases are TGTGCCAGCAGTTCTCTCCTAGAGAGCACAGATACGCAGTATTTT.